This T cell receptor (beta chain) was documented in a study of T-cell reconstitution after alpha-beta-depleted transplantation in children. Unique molecular identifiers were incorporated when the TCRbeta library was constructed. TCRdb reprocessed the PCR reads with MiXCR, giving one entry per CDR3 protein. The profile shows over 200,000 distinct CDR3 sequences, about 11% of them singletons. Trimming cost V 5 bases and J 7 bases; bases outside gene matches: 4. CDR1 is WSHSY and CDR2 is SAAADI in the germline V gene. This CDR3 has 16 residues. The sample holds many counts of this clonotype. This specimen consisted of PBMCs, obtained before TCRalphabeta/CD19-depleted stem cell transplant. The receptor was isolated from a child under two years old with acute myeloid leukemia, due to receive a stem cell transplant. This sequence joins TRBV10-2 and TRBJ2-2, with 16 bases lining up with TRBD2. The CDR3 here is CASSLGLAGGNGELFF. The CDR3 DNA is TGCGCCAGCAGTCTGGGACTAGCGGGAGGGAACGGGGAGCTGTTTTTT.